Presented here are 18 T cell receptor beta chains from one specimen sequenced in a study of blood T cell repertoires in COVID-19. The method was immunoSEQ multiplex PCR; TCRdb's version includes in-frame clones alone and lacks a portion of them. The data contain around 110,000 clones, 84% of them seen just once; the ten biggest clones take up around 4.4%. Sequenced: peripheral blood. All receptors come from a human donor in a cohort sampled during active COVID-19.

This CDR3 is CASSEARGQPQHF. The CDR3 DNA sequence: TGTGCCAGCAGTGAAGCGCGTGGTCAGCCCCAGCATTTT. The V and J genes are TRBV6-1 and TRBJ1-5, with D uncertain. The germline V gene encodes CDR1 MNHNS and CDR2 SASEGT. The CDR3 is made up of 13 amino acids. Trimming pared 0 bases from V and 6 bases from J, leaving 6 bases between.

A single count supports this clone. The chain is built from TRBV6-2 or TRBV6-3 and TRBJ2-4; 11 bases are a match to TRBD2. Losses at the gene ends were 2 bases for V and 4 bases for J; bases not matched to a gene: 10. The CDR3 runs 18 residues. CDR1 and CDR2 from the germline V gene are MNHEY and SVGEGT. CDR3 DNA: TGTGCCAGCAGTTACAGACTAGCGGGAAACCTGGGGAAAAACATTCAGTACTTC. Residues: CASSYRLAGNLGKNIQYF.

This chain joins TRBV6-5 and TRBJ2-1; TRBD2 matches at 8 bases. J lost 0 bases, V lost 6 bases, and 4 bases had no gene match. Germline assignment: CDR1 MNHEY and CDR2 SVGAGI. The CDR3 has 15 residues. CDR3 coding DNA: TGTGCCAGCAGACGGGCGGGGGGCTCCTACAATGAGCAGTTCTTC. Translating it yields CASRRAGGSYNEQFF.

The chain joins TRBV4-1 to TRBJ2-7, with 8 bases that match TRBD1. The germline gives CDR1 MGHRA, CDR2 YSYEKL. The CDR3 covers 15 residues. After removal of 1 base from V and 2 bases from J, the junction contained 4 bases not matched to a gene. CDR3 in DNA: TGCGCCAGCAGCCAAGGAACAGGGGGGACCTACGAGCAGTACTTC. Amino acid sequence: CASSQGTGGTYEQYF.

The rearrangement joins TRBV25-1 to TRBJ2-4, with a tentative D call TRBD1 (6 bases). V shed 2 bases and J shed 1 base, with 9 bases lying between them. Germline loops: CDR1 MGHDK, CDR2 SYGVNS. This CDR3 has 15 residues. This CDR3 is CASSEGGSAKNIQYF. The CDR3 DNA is TGTGCCAGCAGTGAAGGGGGCAGCGCCAAAAACATTCAGTACTTC.

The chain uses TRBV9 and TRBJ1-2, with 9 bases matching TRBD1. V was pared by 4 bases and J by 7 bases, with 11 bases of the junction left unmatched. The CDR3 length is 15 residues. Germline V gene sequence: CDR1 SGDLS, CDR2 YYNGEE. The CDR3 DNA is TGTGCCAGCAGCCCCAACTTACAGGGGGCGGCTGGCTACACCTTC. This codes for CASSPNLQGAAGYTF. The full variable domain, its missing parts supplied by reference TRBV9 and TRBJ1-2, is DSGVTQTPKHLITATGQRVTLRCSPRSGDLSVYWYQQSLDQGLQFLIQYYNGEERAKGNILERFSAQQFPDLHSELNLSSLELGDSALYFCASSPNLQGAAGYTFGSGTRLTVV.

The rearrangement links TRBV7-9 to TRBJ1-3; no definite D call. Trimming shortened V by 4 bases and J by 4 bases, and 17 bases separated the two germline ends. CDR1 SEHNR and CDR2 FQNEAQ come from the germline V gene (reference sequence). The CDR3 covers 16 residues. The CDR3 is CASSSRGGRFGNTIYF. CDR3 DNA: TGTGCCAGCAGCTCCCGTGGAGGGCGGTTCGGAAACACCATATATTTT.

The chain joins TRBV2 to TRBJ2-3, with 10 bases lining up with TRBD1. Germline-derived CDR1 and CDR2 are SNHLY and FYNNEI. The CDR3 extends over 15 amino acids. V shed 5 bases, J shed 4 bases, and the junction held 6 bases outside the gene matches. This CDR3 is CASSSSGTGADTQYF. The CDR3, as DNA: TGTGCCAGCAGTTCCTCGGGGACAGGGGCAGATACGCAGTATTTT.

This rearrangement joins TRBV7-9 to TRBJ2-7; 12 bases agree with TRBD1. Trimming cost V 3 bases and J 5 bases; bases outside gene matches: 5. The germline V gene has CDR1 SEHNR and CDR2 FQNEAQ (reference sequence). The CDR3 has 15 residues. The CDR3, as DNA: TGTGCCAGCAGCTTGGGACAGGGGGCGCATCACGAGCAGTACGTC. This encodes CASSLGQGAHHEQYV.

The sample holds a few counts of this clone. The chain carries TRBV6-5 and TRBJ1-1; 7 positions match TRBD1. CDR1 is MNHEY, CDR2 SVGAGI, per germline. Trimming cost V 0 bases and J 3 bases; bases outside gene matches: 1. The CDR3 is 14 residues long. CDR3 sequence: CASSYSGQDTEAFF. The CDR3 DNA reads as TGTGCCAGCAGTTACTCCGGACAGGACACTGAAGCTTTCTTT.

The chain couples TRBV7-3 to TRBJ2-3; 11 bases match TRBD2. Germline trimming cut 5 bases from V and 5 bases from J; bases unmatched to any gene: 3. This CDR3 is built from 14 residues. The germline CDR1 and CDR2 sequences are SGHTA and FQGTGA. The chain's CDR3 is CASSPGTSGDTQYF. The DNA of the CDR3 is TGTGCCAGCAGCCCCGGGACTAGCGGAGATACGCAGTATTTT.

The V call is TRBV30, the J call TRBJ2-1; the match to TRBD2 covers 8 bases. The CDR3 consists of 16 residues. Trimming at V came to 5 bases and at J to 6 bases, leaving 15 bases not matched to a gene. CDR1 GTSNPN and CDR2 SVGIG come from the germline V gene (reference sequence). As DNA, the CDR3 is TGTGCCTGGCGGGAGGGGGGGACCTCACGGATCAATGAGCAGTTCTTC. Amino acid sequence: CAWREGGTSRINEQFF.

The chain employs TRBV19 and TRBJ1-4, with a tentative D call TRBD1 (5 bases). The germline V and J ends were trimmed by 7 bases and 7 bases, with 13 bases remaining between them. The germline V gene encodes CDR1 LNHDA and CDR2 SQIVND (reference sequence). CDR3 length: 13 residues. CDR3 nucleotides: TGTGCCAGTACTGGAAGACAGAGTGAAAAACTGTTTTTT. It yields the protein CASTGRQSEKLFF.

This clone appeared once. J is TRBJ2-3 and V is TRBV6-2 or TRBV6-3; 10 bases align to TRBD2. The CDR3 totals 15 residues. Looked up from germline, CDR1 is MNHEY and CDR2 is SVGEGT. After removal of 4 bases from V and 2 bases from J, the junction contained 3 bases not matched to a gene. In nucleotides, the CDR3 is TGTGCCAGCAGTTCGCTAGCGGGGGCCACAGATACGCAGTATTTT. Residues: CASSSLAGATDTQYF.

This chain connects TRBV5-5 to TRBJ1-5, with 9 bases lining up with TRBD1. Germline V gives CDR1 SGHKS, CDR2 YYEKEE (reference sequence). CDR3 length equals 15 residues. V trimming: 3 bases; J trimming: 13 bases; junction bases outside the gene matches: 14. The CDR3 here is CASSWGQGLDKIQHF. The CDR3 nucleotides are TGTGCCAGCAGCTGGGGACAGGGTTTGGACAAGATACAGCATTTT. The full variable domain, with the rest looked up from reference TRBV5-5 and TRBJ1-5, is DAGVTQSPTHLIKTRGQQVTLRCSPISGHKSVSWYQQVLGQGPQFIFQYYEKEERGRGNFPDRFSARQFPNYSSELNVNALLLGDSALYLCASSWGQGLDKIQHFGDGTRLSIL.

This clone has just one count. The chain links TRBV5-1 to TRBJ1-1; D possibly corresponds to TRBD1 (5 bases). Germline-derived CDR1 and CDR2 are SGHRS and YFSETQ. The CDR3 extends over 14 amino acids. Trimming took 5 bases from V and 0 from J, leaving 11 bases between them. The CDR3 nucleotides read TGCGCCAGCAGTCAGACAGTCCTGAACACTGAAGCTTTCTTT. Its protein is CASSQTVLNTEAFF.

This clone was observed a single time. The CDR3 protein is CASSVQTGAAQETQYF. The CDR3 DNA follows: TGCGCCAGCAGCGTTCAGACAGGGGCCGCCCAAGAGACCCAGTACTTC. V gene TRBV5-1 combines with J gene TRBJ2-5; 8 nucleotides match TRBD1. CDR1 is SGHRS and CDR2 is YFSETQ in the germline V gene. The CDR3 loop spans 16 amino acids. V shed 4 bases, J shed 1 base, and the junction held 9 bases outside the gene matches.

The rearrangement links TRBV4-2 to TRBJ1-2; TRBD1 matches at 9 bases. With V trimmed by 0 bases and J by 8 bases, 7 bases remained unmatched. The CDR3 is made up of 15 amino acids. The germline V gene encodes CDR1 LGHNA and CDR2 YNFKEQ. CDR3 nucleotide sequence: TGTGCCAGCAGCCAAGAGGCGACAGGGGGGACGGGCTACACCTTC. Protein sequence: CASSQEATGGTGYTF.